A single sample is the source of the 9 T cell receptor beta chains below, sequenced in a study of T cells in Graves' hyperthyroidism and ophthalmopathy (dated by TCRdb to the late 2010s). Preparation of the library involved multiplex PCR. Sequenced on an Illumina HiSeq 2000. TCR beta CDR3 regions were amplified from RNA transcripts. The TCR CDR3 was subjected to a first round of RT-PCR using the HTBI primer set and the Qiagen OneStep RT-PCR kit. In TCRdb, the public reads were trimmed at Q25 with fastp and aligned with MiXCR, with productive beta chains retained. Every entry covers one CDR3 protein and lists the most common genes and DNA from its rows. The sample table holds 690,000 or so distinct CDR3 sequences, of which roughly 20% were seen once. Roughly a sixth of the sample is held by the ten biggest clonotypes. Input material: blood. These receptors came from a woman between 50 and 59 years old with Graves' hyperthyroidism that later progressed to Graves' ophthalmopathy.

This clonotype came up many times. The chain recombines TRBV20-1 with TRBJ2-1; 8 bases line up with TRBD1. Unmatched junction bases numbered 7, after V lost 3 bases and J lost 0 bases. The CDR3 extends over 16 amino acids. CDR1 and CDR2 from the germline V gene are DFQATT and SNEGSKA (reference sequence). In DNA form, the CDR3 reads TGCAGTGCTAGGGACAGGGCCCAGAGCTCCTACAATGAGCAGTTCTTC. Amino acid sequence: CSARDRAQSSYNEQFF.

The chain employs TRBV19 and TRBJ1-6; 9 positions agree with TRBD1. The CDR3 loop spans 17 amino acids. Per the germline V gene, CDR1 is LNHDA and CDR2 is SQIVND (reference sequence). The J segment lost 9 bases and the V segment lost 3 bases, leaving 12 bases of the junction unmatched. CDR3: CASSIGPGQGTGSPLHF. DNA of the CDR3: TGTGCCAGTAGTATTGGACCGGGACAGGGTACGGGTTCACCCCTCCACTTT.

This clonotype was seen at least ten times. The gene calls are TRBV12-3 or TRBV12-4 and TRBJ2-7; 9 bases are shared with TRBD2. The CDR3 contains 14 residues. Unmatched junction bases numbered 9, after V lost 5 bases and J lost 7 bases. The DNA for the CDR3 is TGTGCCAGCAGTATGCGGGGGGGCCTTAAAGAGCAGTACTTC. Encoded protein: CASSMRGGLKEQYF.

On this clonotype: A much more abundant neighbour one base away suggests this may be a read error. The chain links TRBV11-3 to TRBJ2-1; D is possibly TRBD2 (5 bases). CDR3 length equals 14 residues. V lost 5 bases to trimming and J lost 6 bases, with 14 bases between them. Germline lookup yields CDR1 SGHNT and CDR2 YENEEA. The CDR3 sequence is CASSGLNEGNEQFF. DNA of the CDR3: TGTGCCAGCAGCGGCCTAAACGAGGGCAATGAGCAGTTCTTC.

The CDR3 DNA sequence: TGTGCCAGCAGTGAACCTGGGACAGATGAAAAACTGTTTTTT. Translation gives CASSEPGTDEKLFF. This chain links TRBV2 with TRBJ1-4; 7 nucleotides align to TRBD1. Germline assignment: CDR1 SNHLY and CDR2 FYNNEI. V trimming: 2 bases; J trimming: 6 bases; junction bases outside the gene matches: 3. The CDR3 loop spans 14 amino acids.

In regard to this clonotype: One base away lies a much larger clone, so this may be a sequencing read error. This chain joins TRBV20-1 and TRBJ2-1; TRBD2 matches at 8 bases. The J segment lost 8 bases and the V segment lost 1 base, leaving 7 bases of the junction unmatched. The CDR3 sequence is 14 residues long. CDR1 and CDR2 (germline): DFQATT, SNEGSKA (reference sequence). The CDR3: CSARAASGLDEQFF. DNA for the CDR3: TGCAGTGCTAGAGCGGCTAGCGGGCTGGATGAGCAGTTCTTC.

This clonotype was picked up many times. CDR3: CSASGGQNYGYTF. The CDR3 coding sequence is TGCAGTGCTAGCGGGGGGCAGAACTATGGCTACACCTTC. This chain joins TRBV20-1 and TRBJ1-2, with D perhaps matching TRBD1 (6 bases). V was cut by 3 bases and J by 2 bases, with 10 bases left in between. Germline CDR1 reads DFQATT; CDR2 reads SNEGSKA (reference sequence). The CDR3 has 13 amino acids.

This clonotype has more than one count but fewer than ten. The gene calls are TRBV5-1 and TRBJ2-1, with TRBD2 matching over 10 bases. The CDR3 covers 17 residues. With V trimmed by 5 bases and J by 3 bases, 11 bases remained unmatched. Looked up from germline, CDR1 is SGHRS and CDR2 is YFSETQ. CDR3 sequence (DNA): TGCGCCAGCAGGGAAATAAGGGCTAGCGGGAGCTACAATGAGCAGTTCTTC. This encodes CASREIRASGSYNEQFF.

The CDR3 region is CASRRVRSYNEQFF. CDR3 coding DNA: TGTGCCAGCCGGCGAGTGAGGTCCTACAATGAGCAGTTCTTC. This chain connects TRBV6-2 or TRBV6-3 to TRBJ2-1, with D hard to call. The germline V gene encodes CDR1 MNHEY and CDR2 SVGEGT. There are 14 residues in the CDR3. Trimming stripped 8 bases from V and 1 base from J, with 12 bases between.